Below, one TCR beta chain is given with its context. CDR3 length: 14 amino acids. Trimming removed 7 bases from V and 0 bases from J; junction bases left unmatched: 6. Per germline, CDR1 SQVTM and CDR2 ANQGSEA. The sample originates from a study of blood T cells in healthy people across ages. Sample-barcoded 5' priming and a J-beta primer mix drove a second PCR of roughly 7 to 11 cycles. A template-switch adaptor containing 12 random nucleotides labeled each cDNA molecule. TCRdb re-called the 5' RACE reads with MiXCR, one entry per CDR3 protein. The table has around 1,000,000 distinct CDR3 sequences, around 25% seen once. Another study also made use of these data, one on T cells of mothers and their children.

The sample was blood. The sequence came from a girl aged 2-10 years in good health. The chain is built from TRBV29-1 and TRBJ2-7, with TRBD1 matching over 10 bases. DNA of the CDR3: TGCAGCGCGATGGGACAGGGGAACTCCTACGAGCAGTACTTC. Protein: CSAMGQGNSYEQYF.